This record looks at one T cell receptor (beta chain) sequence and its context. This clone's antigen is unknown. No base quality information exists; no much larger clone differs at one position. The data were obtained in a study of CD8+ T cells in alopecia areata (dated by TCRdb to 2016 to 2019). With respect to the entire study: The treated patients took part in an open-label pilot trial in which moderate-to-severe alopecia areata was treated with oral tofacitinib at 5 to 10 mg twice daily. Patients stayed on tofacitinib for 6 to 18 months and then had 6 months of follow-up off drug so that delayed response and recurrence could be assessed. For the treated patients, the SALT score, which quantifies what percentage of scalp surface area is affected, served as the measure of disease severity. The study used high-throughput TCRbeta sequencing to examine T cell clonal expansion in alopecia areata, in both the C3H/HeJ mouse model and human patients. Scalp tissue and sorted CD4+ and CD8+ peripheral blood T cells from patchy and totalis/universalis alopecia areata patients and from healthy controls were covered by human TCRbeta sequencing. Biopsies were taken from tofacitinib-treated patients at baseline and at 4 and 24 weeks of treatment, and a later scalp biopsy was taken in several of the tofacitinib-treated patients. Scalp clonality was compared across normal scalp (n=4), patchy alopecia areata scalp (n=8), and alopecia totalis/universalis scalp (n=8). RNA was obtained with the PAXgene miRNA kit for fixed scalp, the miRNeasy kit for PBMCs, and the RNeasy kit for mouse skin. TCRbeta CDR3 regions were amplified by immunoSEQ multiplex PCR with 35 Vbeta forward and 13 Jbeta reverse primers. General conclusions and limits of the study: Many expanded lesional clones were found to persist in scalp and blood during tofacitinib treatment, and relapse after treatment cessation may be partly explained by this persistence. Shared TCR sequences between patients were less evident than in mice, which may be partly attributable to HLA diversity in the patient population. Tofacitinib significantly decreased scalp clonality and the number of expanded CD8+ clones among the top 100 scalp clones. Compared with normal scalp, lesional scalp, particularly in alopecia totalis/universalis, had higher clonality and more expanded CD8+ clones, which suggests antigenic drive. Because the treated cohort was small and included a single nonresponder, larger studies are needed to assess links between baseline CD8+ expansion and response. Scalp TCR repertoire analysis is complicated because resident alphabeta T cells in normal human skin are also sequenced, whereas mouse skin is dominated by gammadelta T cells.

The germline ends are 10 bases apart after V is trimmed by 1 base and J by 8 bases. Looking up the germline V gene yields CDR1 SGHRS and CDR2 YFSETQ. From its cysteine to its phenylalanine, the CDR3 spans 13 amino acids. Here the CDR3 DNA is all that survives: 39 bases in frame from base 1. Libraries were constructed by the immunoSEQ multiplex PCR assay. RNA was extracted from all samples and reverse transcribed into cDNA, which served as template for TCR sequencing. SuperScript III was used to make first-strand cDNA, primed with a 2:1 mix of oligo-dT and random hexamers. A synthetic immune receptor repertoire was used to assess amplification bias, and residual bias was removed computationally. Under the source paper's analysis protocol: Raw reads were preprocessed for error removal, and CDR3 was defined according to IMGT conventions as running from the conserved cysteine to phenylalanine. Clonality was computed as 1 minus the Shannon entropy, with the entropy normalized by log2 of the number of productive unique TCRs. CD4 or CD8 identity of scalp clones was inferred by cross-referencing scalp TCRbeta sequences with sorted blood CD4 and CD8 repertoires. The immuneACCESS repertoire file appears here via TCRdb, limited to in-frame rearrangements. These files lack a portion of the clones; in checked studies, under half of the deficit traces to unresolved V genes, and the cause of the others is not known. That table supplies the V and J calls and clone size; D and trimming were determined from the DNA. In this sample the table shows fewer than 200,000 clones, around 58% of which occur a single time. The top ten constitute approximately 16% of the sample.

The treatment or condition label here, explained by the study, means: oral pan-JAK inhibitor, 5-10 mg twice daily. Peripheral blood and lesional scalp punch biopsies were obtained from patients with alopecia areata. PBMCs were isolated by density centrifugation and stained for CD3, CD4 and CD8, and CD4+ and CD8+ T cells were sorted on a FACSAria. Recombination linked TRBV5-1 to TRBJ2-1; there is no confident call for the D gene. This sequence originates from a human donor with alopecia areata. Specimen: CD4+ T cells sorted from blood, collected at approximately week 55, from a patient treated with tofacitinib. The sequenced DNA is TGCGCCAGCAGCTTGTCGCTTAGGGATGAGCAGTTCTTC. It translates as CASSLSLRDEQFF.